Below are 20 T cell receptor beta chains sequenced from a single sample in a study of blood T cell repertoires in COVID-19. Only in-frame clones appear in the TCRdb table, and some are missing; sequencing was by immunoSEQ multiplex PCR. Among about 400,000 clones listed, around 92% were seen once. The sequenced sample consisted of PBMCs or T cells enriched from blood (not recorded which). The receptor source for this set is a woman aged 25 to 45 who had recovered from COVID-19.

The gene calls are TRBV19 and TRBJ1-1; D perhaps matches TRBD1 (6 bases). Germline CDR1 reads LNHDA; CDR2 reads SQIVND (reference sequence). Between the trimmed V and J ends, which lost 7 bases and 4 bases, there was a span of 22 bases. The CDR3 covers 16 residues. The CDR3, as DNA: TGTGCCAGTACCTCTTCGAGGGGGGGGCGCGGCACTGAAGCTTTCTTT. It specifies CASTSSRGGRGTEAFF.

This clone has only one observation. The rearrangement joins TRBV10-1 to TRBJ2-2; a possible D gene is TRBD2 (6 bases). V was shortened by 6 bases and J by 5 bases, with 10 bases between the two germline ends. This CDR3 spans 13 amino acids. The germline V gene has CDR1 WNHNN and CDR2 SYGVQD (reference sequence). The CDR3 DNA reads as TGCGCCAGCAGCGATGGACTAACCGGGGAGCTGTTTTTT. It encodes CASSDGLTGELFF.

The chain links TRBV20-1 to TRBJ2-4; possibly TRBD1 or TRBD2 for D (6 bases each). Trimming removed 3 bases from V and 2 bases from J, with 14 bases in between. The CDR3 spans 15 residues. From germline, CDR1 is DFQATT and CDR2 SNEGSKA (reference sequence). DNA of the CDR3: TGCAGTGCTAGTGAGGGGGGTCGGTCCAAAAACATTCAGTACTTC. Its protein is CSASEGGRSKNIQYF.

The CDR3 DNA sequence: TGTGCCAGCAGTCGACAGGGGGAGGGCACTGAAGCTTTCTTT. Translating it yields CASSRQGEGTEAFF. The gene calls are TRBV27 and TRBJ1-1; 9 bases match TRBD1. This CDR3 is 14 amino acids long. The germline gives CDR1 MNHEY, CDR2 SMNVEV (reference sequence). The V and J ends lost 5 bases and 4 bases, in that order; junction bases with no gene match: 5.

This clone was observed once. DNA for the CDR3: TGTGCCAGTAGTTCGACAGGGGGGTCCTACGAGCAGTACTTC. Residues: CASSSTGGSYEQYF. The chain uses TRBV19 and TRBJ2-7; TRBD1 agrees at 9 bases. Germline V gene lookup returns CDR1 LNHDA and CDR2 SQIVND (reference sequence). CDR3 length equals 14 residues. With 5 bases clipped from V and 1 base from J, the junction kept 3 bases outside the gene matches.

CDR3 coding DNA: TGTGCCAGCAGGGGGATAGGGGGACAGGGGTTTTACGAGCAGTACTTC. This sequence encodes CASRGIGGQGFYEQYF. This sequence joins TRBV27 and TRBJ2-7; TRBD1 matches at 10 bases. V lost 6 bases to trimming and J lost 4 bases; unmatched junction nucleotides: 12. Germline V CDR1 and CDR2: MNHEY, SMNVEV (reference sequence). This CDR3 region has 16 residues.

On this clone: The same CDR3 also results from other DNA sequences found in this sample. V usage is TRBV12-3 or TRBV12-4 and J usage is TRBJ2-7; D call uncertain. CDR3 length: 12 residues. Trimming took 3 bases from V and 2 from J, leaving 5 bases between them. CDR3 amino acids: CASSFLAYEQYF. CDR3 nucleotide sequence: TGTGCCAGCAGTTTCCTCGCCTACGAGCAGTACTTC.

CDR3 amino acids: CASSYPPFHEQYF. CDR3 nucleotide sequence: TGTGCCAGCAGTTACCCCCCCTTTCACGAGCAGTACTTC. The V and J genes are TRBV6-2 or TRBV6-3 and TRBJ2-7; D not resolved. This CDR3 has 13 amino acids. The germline V gene encodes CDR1 MNHEY and CDR2 SVGEGT. V was trimmed by 2 bases and J by 5 bases, leaving 10 bases between them.

This chain links TRBV3-1 (or the pseudogene TRBV3-2) with TRBJ2-3; D is possibly TRBD1 (6 bases). CDR1 and CDR2 from the germline V gene are LGHDT and YNNKEL (reference sequence). This CDR3 comprises 17 residues. The V end lost 2 bases, the J end lost 4 bases, and 19 bases lay between the germline ends. The CDR3 here is CASSQFTTARGSDTQYF. CDR3 coding DNA: TGTGCCAGCAGCCAATTTACGACGGCCAGGGGCTCAGATACGCAGTATTTT.

This rearrangement joins TRBV30 to TRBJ2-2; no reliable D call. V was cut by 4 bases and J by 5 bases, with 8 bases left in between. This CDR3 has 12 amino acids. Germline CDR1 reads GTSNPN; CDR2 reads SVGIG (reference sequence). CDR3 nucleotides: TGTGCCTGGATCCGTTTGACCGGGGAGCTGTTTTTT. It specifies CAWIRLTGELFF. The entire variable domain, with the rest obtained from reference TRBV30 and TRBJ2-2, is as follows: SQTIHQWPATLVQPVGSPLSLECTVEGTSNPNLYWYRQAAGRGLQLLFYSVGIGQISSEVPQNLSASRPQDRQFILSSKKLLLSDSGFYLCAWIRLTGELFFGEGSRLTVL.

This clone was recorded many times. The chain has TRBV27 and TRBJ2-7, with 9 bases that match TRBD2. Germline-derived CDR1 and CDR2 are MNHEY and SMNVEV (reference sequence). This CDR3 comprises 13 residues. V gave up 6 bases and J gave up 7 bases; unmatched junction bases: 7. CDR3 sequence (DNA): TGTGCCAGCAGCCTGAGCGGGGGGTTGGAGCAGTACTTC. Its translation: CASSLSGGLEQYF.

The chain joins TRBV25-1 to TRBJ2-1; no clear D. In germline, CDR1 is MGHDK, CDR2 SYGVNS. Deletions cut 2 bases from V and 6 bases from J, with 5 bases between. This CDR3 is built from 12 residues. CDR3 region: CASSEPFNEQFF. The CDR3 DNA is TGTGCCAGCAGTGAACCTTTCAATGAGCAGTTCTTC.

The chain is built from TRBV7-3 and TRBJ2-1, with D perhaps TRBD1 (5 bases). The CDR3 loop spans 14 amino acids. In germline, CDR1 is SGHTA, CDR2 FQGTGA. The V end was cut by 0 bases, the J end by 11 bases, with 14 bases between. CDR3 sequence reads: CASSLTTAMSQQFF. CDR3 bases: TGTGCCAGCAGCTTAACGACAGCCATGTCCCAGCAGTTCTTC.

The chain is built from TRBV7-3 and TRBJ2-5, with 8 bases that match TRBD2. Trimming removed 5 bases from V and 5 bases from J; junction bases left unmatched: 7. The CDR3 contains 14 residues. In germline, CDR1 is SGHTA, CDR2 FQGTGA. DNA of the CDR3: TGTGCCAGCAGCCCCTCCGGGAGGGGCGAGACCCAGTACTTC. Translated: CASSPSGRGETQYF.

V gene TRBV24-1 combines with J gene TRBJ1-5, with D tentatively TRBD1 (5 bases). The V and J ends lost 1 base and 5 bases respectively, with 8 bases between them. Germline assignment: CDR1 KGHDR and CDR2 SFDVKD. The CDR3 spans 14 residues. CDR3 protein: CATSDLDSYQPQHF. CDR3 nucleotides: TGTGCCACCAGTGATTTAGACAGTTATCAGCCCCAGCATTTT.

The chain links TRBV11-3 to TRBJ1-1; D remains unclear. The V end was cut by 5 bases, the J end by 6 bases, with 13 bases between. Germline CDR1 and CDR2: SGHNT and YENEEA. The CDR3 covers 13 residues. The CDR3 is CASSTTEFSEAFF. The CDR3 nucleotides are TGTGCCAGCAGCACCACAGAATTCTCTGAAGCTTTCTTT.

This chain joins TRBV21-1 and TRBJ2-1; the D call TRBD2 from the table was never checked on the DNA. TRBV21-1 is shown as a pseudogene. The CDR3 spans 16 residues. The CDR3 nucleotides read TGTGCCAGCAGCCCCTCGTCGCGGACTGAAGCCAATGAGCAGTTCTTC. It translates to CASSPSSRTEANEQFF.

This clone was picked up a small number of times. This chain connects TRBV7-9 to TRBJ2-7; the match to TRBD1 covers 9 bases. CDR3 length: 14 amino acids. V was clipped by 2 bases and J by 3 bases; unmatched bases: 2. The germline CDR1 and CDR2 sequences are SEHNR and FQNEAQ (reference sequence). CDR3 sequence reads: CASSLPGQGYEQYF. The DNA for the CDR3 is TGTGCCAGCAGCTTACCGGGACAGGGCTACGAGCAGTACTTC.

The chain has TRBV18 and TRBJ1-1, with D possibly matching TRBD1 (5 bases). This CDR3 region has 19 residues. The germline V gene has CDR1 KGHSH and CDR2 LQKENI. Trimming shortened V by 4 bases and J by 0 bases, and 24 bases separated the two germline ends. CDR3 amino acids: CASSRLGPPQGGMNTEAFF. Written as DNA, the CDR3 is TGTGCCAGCTCACGGCTCGGGCCCCCTCAGGGAGGCATGAACACTGAAGCTTTCTTT.

The CDR3 sequence: CASSLARSTGELFF. CDR3 in DNA: TGCGCCAGCAGCCTAGCAAGGAGCACCGGGGAGCTGTTTTTT. The V gene is TRBV4-1, the J gene TRBJ2-2; D gene ambiguous. V lost 4 bases and J 4 bases, leaving 10 bases between the germline ends. Germline V gene lookup returns CDR1 MGHRA and CDR2 YSYEKL. The CDR3 has 14 residues.